This T cell receptor beta chain was observed in a study of control samples from healthy donors and cancer patients. The method was immunoSEQ multiplex PCR; TCRdb's version includes in-frame clones alone and lacks a portion of them. The top ten hold 2.5% of the sample, which has about 130,000 clones, more than 80% seen once. The CDR3 is made up of 18 amino acids. The germline V gene encodes CDR1 MDHEN and CDR2 SYDVKM. The ends lost 2 bases at V and 5 bases at J; junction bases unmatched: 15. Specimen: blood. V is TRBV28 and J is TRBJ2-5, with 9 positions matching TRBD1. The receptor comes from a man aged 18-30 years in good health. Here the CDR3 DNA reads TGTGCCAGCAGTTTACTTTCAGGCGGACAGGGGTTATGGGAGACCCAGTACTTC. Translating gives CASSLLSGGQGLWETQYF.